This section outlines one T cell receptor beta chain sequence together with its context. These data come from a study of OX40 agonist ivuxolimab in advanced cancers. Looking at the study overall: Prior anti-PD-1, anti-PD-L1 or anti-CTLA-4 therapy did not bar entry, and about 38% had some.

V was clipped by 1 base and J by 9 bases, with 13 bases between them. Per germline, CDR1 SGHAT and CDR2 FQNNGV. CDR3 length: 15 residues. On cycle 4 day 1 and cycle 7 day 1, as well as at baseline, blood was sampled. Clones were read by immunoSEQ multiplex PCR, and TCRdb kept only the in-frame ones, dropping some. The repertoire consists of some 69,000 clones, with approximately 89% occurring once and the leading ten covering 0.25% to 0.3%. V and J are TRBV11-2 and TRBJ1-6, with D maybe TRBD1 (5 bases). This receptor was taken from an adult with an advanced solid tumor such as melanoma, head and neck, liver or kidney cancer. The specimen was CD4+ or CD8+ T cells sorted from blood, collected in a trial of the OX40 agonist ivuxolimab. CDR3 coding DNA: TGTGCCAGCAGCTTAGTGTTGGGGCTCGGTTCACCCCTCCACTTT. It codes for CASSLVLGLGSPLHF.